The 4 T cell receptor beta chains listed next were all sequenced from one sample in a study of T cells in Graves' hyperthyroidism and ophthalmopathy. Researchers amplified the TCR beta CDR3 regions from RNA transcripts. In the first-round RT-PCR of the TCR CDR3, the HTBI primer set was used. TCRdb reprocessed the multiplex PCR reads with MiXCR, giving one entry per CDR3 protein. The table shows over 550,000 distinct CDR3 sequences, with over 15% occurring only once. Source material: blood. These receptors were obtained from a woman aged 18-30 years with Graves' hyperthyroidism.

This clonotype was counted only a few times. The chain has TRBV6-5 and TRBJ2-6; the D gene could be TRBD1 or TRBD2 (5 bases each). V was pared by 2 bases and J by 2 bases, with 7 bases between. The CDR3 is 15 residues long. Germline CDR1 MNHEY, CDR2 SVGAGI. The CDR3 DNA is TGTGCCAGCAGTTACGAGGGGACTGGGGCCAACGTCCTGACTTTC. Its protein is CASSYEGTGANVLTF.

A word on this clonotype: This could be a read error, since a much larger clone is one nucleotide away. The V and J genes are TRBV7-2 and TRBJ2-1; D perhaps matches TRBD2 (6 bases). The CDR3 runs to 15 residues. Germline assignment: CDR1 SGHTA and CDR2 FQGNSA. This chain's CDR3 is CDSSSTGRTYNEQFF. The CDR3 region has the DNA TGTGACAGCAGCTCGACCGGGAGAACCTACAATGAGCAGTTCTTC.

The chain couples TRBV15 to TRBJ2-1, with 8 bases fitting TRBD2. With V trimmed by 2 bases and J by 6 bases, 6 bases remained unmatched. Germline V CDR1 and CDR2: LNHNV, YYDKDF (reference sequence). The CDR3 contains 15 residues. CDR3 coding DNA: TGTGCCACCAGCAGAACAGCGGGAGTCCCCAATGAGCAGTTCTTC. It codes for CATSRTAGVPNEQFF.

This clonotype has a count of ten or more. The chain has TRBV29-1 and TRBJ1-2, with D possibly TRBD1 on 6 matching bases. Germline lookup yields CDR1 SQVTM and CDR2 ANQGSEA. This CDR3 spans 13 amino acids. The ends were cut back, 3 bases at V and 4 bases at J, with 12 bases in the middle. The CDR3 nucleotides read TGCAGCGTTGAGGAAGGCAGGGGCTATGGCTACACCTTC. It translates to CSVEEGRGYGYTF.